This T cell receptor (beta chain) was obtained from a study of T cell responses to AZD1222 COVID-19 vaccine. Overall study findings and caveats: AZD1222 recipients seropositive at baseline numbered only 6 or 7. The study sampled repertoires only after the peak T cell response. The CD4 TCRs associated with vaccination extended across spike and predominated at 160-218 and 743-854. White British donors predominated, females outnumbered males, and clonal diversity was possibly underestimated.

Clones were read by immunoSEQ multiplex PCR, and TCRdb kept only the in-frame ones, dropping some. This sample has 150,000 to 200,000 clones; roughly nine tenths occur once, and the top ten carry 2.6%. Comments on this clone: Its antigen remains unknown.

Trimming took 5 bases from V and 9 from J, leaving 20 bases between them. The CDR3 totals 16 residues. From germline, CDR1 is SGHDN and CDR2 FVKESK. The clonotype comes from an adult in good health. This rearrangement joins TRBV14 to TRBJ1-6, with D hard to call. The sequences come from peripheral blood, collected on day 0 of AZD1222 vaccination. The CDR3 loop is CASSGRHSLNLSPLHF. In DNA form, the CDR3 reads TGTGCCAGCAGCGGACGGCATAGCCTAAACCTTTCACCCCTCCACTTT.